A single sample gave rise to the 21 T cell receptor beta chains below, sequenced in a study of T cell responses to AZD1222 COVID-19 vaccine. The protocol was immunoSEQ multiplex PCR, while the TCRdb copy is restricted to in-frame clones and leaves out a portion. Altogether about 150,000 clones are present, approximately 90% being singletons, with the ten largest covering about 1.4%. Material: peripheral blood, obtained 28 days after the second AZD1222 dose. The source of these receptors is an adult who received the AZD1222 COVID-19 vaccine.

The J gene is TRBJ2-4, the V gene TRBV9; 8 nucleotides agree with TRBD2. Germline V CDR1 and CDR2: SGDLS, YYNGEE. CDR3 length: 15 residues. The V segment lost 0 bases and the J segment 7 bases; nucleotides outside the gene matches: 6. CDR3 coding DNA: TGTGCCAGCAGCGTAGGGCAGCGGGAGAACAACATTCAGTACTTC. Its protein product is CASSVGQRENNIQYF.

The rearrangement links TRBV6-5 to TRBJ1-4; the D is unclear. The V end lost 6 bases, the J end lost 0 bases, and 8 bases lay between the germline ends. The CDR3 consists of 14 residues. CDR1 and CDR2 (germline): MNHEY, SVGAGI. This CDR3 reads CASRLDATNEKLFF. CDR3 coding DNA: TGTGCCAGCAGGTTGGATGCAACTAATGAAAAACTGTTTTTT.

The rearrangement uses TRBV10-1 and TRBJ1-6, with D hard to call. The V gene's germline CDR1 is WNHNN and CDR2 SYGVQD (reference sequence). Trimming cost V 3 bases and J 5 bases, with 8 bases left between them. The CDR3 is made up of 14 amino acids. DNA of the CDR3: TGCGCCAGCAGTGACAGCTATAATAATTCACCCCTCCACTTT. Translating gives CASSDSYNNSPLHF.

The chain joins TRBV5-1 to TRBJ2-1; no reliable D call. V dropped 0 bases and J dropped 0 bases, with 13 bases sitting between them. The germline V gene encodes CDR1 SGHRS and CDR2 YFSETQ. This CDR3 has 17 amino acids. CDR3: CASSLVFQQTSYNEQFF. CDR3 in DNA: TGCGCCAGCAGCTTGGTTTTTCAGCAGACCTCCTACAATGAGCAGTTCTTC.

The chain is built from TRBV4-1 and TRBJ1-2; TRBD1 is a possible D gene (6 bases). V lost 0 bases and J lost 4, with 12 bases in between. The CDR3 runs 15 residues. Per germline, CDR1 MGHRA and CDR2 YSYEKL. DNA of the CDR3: TGCGCCAGCAGCCAAGATTTTGCAGGGGCCTATGGCTACACCTTC. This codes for CASSQDFAGAYGYTF.

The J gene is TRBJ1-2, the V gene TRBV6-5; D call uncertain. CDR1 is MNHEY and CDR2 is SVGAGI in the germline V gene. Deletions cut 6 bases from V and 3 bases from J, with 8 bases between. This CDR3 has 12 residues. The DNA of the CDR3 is TGTGCCAGCAGCAAGCGAGACTATGGCTACACCTTC. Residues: CASSKRDYGYTF.

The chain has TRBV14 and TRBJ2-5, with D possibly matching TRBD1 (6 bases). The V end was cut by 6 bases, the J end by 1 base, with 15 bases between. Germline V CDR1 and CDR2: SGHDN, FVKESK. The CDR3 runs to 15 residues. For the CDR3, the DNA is TGTGCCAGCAGTCCTACCGGGACACCCCAAGAGACCCAGTACTTC. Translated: CASSPTGTPQETQYF.

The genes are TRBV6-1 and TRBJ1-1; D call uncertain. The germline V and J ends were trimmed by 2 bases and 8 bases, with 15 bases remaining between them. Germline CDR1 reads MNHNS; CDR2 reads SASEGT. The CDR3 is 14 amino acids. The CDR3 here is CASSEIVSNSEAFF. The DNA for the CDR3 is TGTGCCAGCAGTGAAATTGTGAGTAACAGCGAAGCTTTCTTT.

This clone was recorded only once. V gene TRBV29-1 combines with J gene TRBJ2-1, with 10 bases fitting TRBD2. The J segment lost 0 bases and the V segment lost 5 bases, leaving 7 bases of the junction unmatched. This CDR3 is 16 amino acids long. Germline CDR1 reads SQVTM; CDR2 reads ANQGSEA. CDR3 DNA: TGCAGCGTTTTCGGGACTAGCGATAGCTCCTACAATGAGCAGTTCTTC. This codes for CSVFGTSDSSYNEQFF.

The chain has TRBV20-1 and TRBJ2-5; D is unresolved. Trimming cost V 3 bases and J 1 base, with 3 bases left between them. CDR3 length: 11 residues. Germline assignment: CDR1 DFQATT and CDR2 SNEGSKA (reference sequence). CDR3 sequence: CSASAQETQYF. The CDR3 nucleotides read TGCAGTGCTAGTGCCCAAGAGACCCAGTACTTC.

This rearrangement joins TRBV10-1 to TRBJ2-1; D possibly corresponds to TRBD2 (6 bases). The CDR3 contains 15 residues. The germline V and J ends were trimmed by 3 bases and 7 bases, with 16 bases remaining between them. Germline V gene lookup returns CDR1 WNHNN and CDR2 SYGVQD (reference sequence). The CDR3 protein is CASSDRRERGNEQFF. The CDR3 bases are TGCGCCAGCAGTGACCGGCGGGAAAGGGGTAATGAGCAGTTCTTC.

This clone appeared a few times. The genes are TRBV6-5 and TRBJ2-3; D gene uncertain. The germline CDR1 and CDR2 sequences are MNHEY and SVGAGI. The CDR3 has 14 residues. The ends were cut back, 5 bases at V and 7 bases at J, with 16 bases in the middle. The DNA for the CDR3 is TGTGCCAGCAGTCCATCTGTCGAGAGTTATACGCAGTATTTT. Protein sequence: CASSPSVESYTQYF.

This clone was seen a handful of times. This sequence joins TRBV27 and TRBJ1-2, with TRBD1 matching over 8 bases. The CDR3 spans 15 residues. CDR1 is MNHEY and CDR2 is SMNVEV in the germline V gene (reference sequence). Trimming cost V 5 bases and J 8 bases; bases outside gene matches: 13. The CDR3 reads CASSPHRDRGGGYTF. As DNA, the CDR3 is TGTGCCAGCAGTCCCCATCGAGACAGGGGTGGAGGCTACACCTTC.

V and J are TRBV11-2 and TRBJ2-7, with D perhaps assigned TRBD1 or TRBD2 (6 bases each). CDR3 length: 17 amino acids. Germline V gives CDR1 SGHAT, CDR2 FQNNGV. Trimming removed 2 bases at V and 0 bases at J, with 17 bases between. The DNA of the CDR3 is TGTGCCAGCAGCTTATCTCGTGGGGGGCCGAGCTCCTACGAGCAGTACTTC. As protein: CASSLSRGGPSSYEQYF.

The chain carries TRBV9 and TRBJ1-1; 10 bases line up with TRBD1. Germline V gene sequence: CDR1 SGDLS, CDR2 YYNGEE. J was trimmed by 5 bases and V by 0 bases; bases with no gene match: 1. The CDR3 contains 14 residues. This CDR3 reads CASSVGGQGTEAFF. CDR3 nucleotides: TGTGCCAGCAGCGTAGGGGGACAGGGGACTGAAGCTTTCTTT.

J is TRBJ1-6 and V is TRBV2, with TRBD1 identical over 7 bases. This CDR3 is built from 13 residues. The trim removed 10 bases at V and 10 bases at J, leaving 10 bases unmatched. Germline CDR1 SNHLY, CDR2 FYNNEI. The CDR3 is CATGQDLESPLHF. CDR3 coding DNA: TGTGCCACCGGACAGGATTTGGAATCACCCCTCCACTTT. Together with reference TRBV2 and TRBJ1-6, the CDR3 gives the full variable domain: EPEVTQTPSHQVTQMGQEVILRCVPISNHLYFYWYRQILGQKVEFLVSFYNNEISEKSEIFDDQFSVERPDGSNFTLKIRSTKLEDSAMYFCATGQDLESPLHFGNGTRLTVT.

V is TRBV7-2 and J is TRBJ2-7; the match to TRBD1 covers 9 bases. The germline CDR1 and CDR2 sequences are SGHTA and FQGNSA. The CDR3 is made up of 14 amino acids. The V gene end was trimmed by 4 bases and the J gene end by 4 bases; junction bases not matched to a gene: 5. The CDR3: CASSYYRGPYEQYF. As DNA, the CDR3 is TGTGCCAGCAGCTATTACAGGGGGCCGTACGAGCAGTACTTC.

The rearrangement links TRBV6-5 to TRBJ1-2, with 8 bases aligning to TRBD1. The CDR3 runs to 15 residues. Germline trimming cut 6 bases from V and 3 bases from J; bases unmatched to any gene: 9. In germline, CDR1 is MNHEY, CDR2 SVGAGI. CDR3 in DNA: TGTGCCAGCAGACCTGGACAGGGTGATTACTATGGCTACACCTTC. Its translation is CASRPGQGDYYGYTF.

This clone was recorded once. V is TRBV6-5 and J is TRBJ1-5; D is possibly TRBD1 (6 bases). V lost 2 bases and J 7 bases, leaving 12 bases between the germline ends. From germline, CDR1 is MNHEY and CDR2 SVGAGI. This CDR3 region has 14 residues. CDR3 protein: CASSYSRGQQPQHF. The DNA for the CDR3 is TGTGCCAGCAGTTACAGCAGGGGCCAGCAGCCCCAGCATTTT.

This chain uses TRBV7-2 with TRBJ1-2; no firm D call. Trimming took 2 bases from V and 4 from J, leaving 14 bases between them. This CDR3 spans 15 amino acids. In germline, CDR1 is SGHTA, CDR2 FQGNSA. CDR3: CASSLPVLGSYGYTF. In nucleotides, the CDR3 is TGTGCCAGCAGCTTACCCGTGCTGGGAAGCTATGGCTACACCTTC.

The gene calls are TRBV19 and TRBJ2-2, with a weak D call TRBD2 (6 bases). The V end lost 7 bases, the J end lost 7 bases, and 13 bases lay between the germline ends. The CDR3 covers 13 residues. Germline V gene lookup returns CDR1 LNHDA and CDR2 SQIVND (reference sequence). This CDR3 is CASTQEGVGELFF. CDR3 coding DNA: TGTGCCAGTACCCAGGAGGGCGTCGGGGAGCTGTTTTTT. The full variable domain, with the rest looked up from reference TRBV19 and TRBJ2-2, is DGGITQSPKYLFRKEGQNVTLSCEQNLNHDAMYWYRQDPGQGLRLIYYSQIVNDFQKGDIAEGYSVSREKKESFPLTVTSAQKNPTAFYLCASTQEGVGELFFGEGSRLTVL.